The sequence of this TCR beta chain was determined in a study of blood T cell repertoires in COVID-19. Across the study: Some COVID-19 samples were acute and others convalescent; all came from the United States, Italy and Spain.

The table came from immunoSEQ multiplex PCR; TCRdb's copy has only in-frame clones and leaves some out. The data contain some 190,000 clones, 88% of them singletons. The CDR3 extends over 14 amino acids. Germline CDR1 is SGHRS and CDR2 is YFSETQ. Trimming took off 4 bases at V and 2 bases at J, with 7 bases between the two ends. The TCR originated in a human donor in a cohort sampled during active COVID-19. Sequenced sample: peripheral blood. The gene calls are TRBV5-1 and TRBJ2-6; D is ambiguous. The chain's CDR3 is CASSPDTGANVLTF. The CDR3 nucleotides are TGCGCCAGCAGCCCTGACACTGGGGCCAACGTCCTGACTTTC.